This TCR beta chain was profiled in a study of T cells in localized non-small cell lung cancer. Overall study results and limits: Patients showing higher blood T cell density tended to see longer overall survival. Sequencing, confined to only one tumor region, leaves heterogeneity possible. In adjacent lung appeared a median around 62 of the top 100 tumor clones. T cell clonality was highest in uninvolved adjacent lung, above tumor.

Sequencing was performed with immunoSEQ multiplex PCR; in TCRdb, only in-frame clones are kept and a portion is missing. The data hold tens of thousands of clones, with roughly 86% observed a single time. Per the germline V gene, CDR1 is SGDLS and CDR2 is YYNGEE. V lost 4 bases to trimming and J lost 4 bases; unmatched junction nucleotides: 10. CDR3 length: 16 amino acids. Note on this clone: Its cognate antigen is unknown.

Sample: peripheral blood, taken before any cancer treatment. The J gene is TRBJ1-3, the V gene TRBV9; 8 bases align to TRBD1. This clonotype was obtained from a man aged 40 to 75 with stage I squamous cell lung carcinoma. The CDR3 region has the DNA TGTGCCAGCAGCCATACCGGACAGGGCAGGGGAAACACCATATATTTT. Protein product: CASSHTGQGRGNTIYF.